A selection of T cell receptor beta chains follows, all from one sample in a study of CD8+ T cells in alopecia areata. The protocol was immunoSEQ multiplex PCR, while the TCRdb copy is restricted to in-frame clones and leaves out a portion. The data show 140,000 or so clones, roughly half seen once. The sample in question was CD4+ T cells sorted from blood, obtained at week 0. All receptors derive from a human donor with alopecia areata. CDR3s include the opening cysteine and the closing phenylalanine or tryptophan. D genes are given only for firm matches. Clone sizes are given selectively: once, few, many, or a class where the clone is expanded.

V gene,J gene,clone size,D gene,CDR3 protein,CDR3 DNA
TRBV6-5,TRBJ1-1,few,NA,CASRGRGWNTEAFF,TGTGCCAGCAGGGGCCGGGGGTGGAACACTGAAGCTTTCTTT
TRBV5-4,TRBJ2-3,NA,NA,CASSLPGVRDTQYF,TGTGCCAGCAGCTTGCCAGGTGTCCGAGATACGCAGTATTTT
TRBV18,TRBJ2-3,few,TRBD2,CASLGLAALRGTQYF,TGTGCCAGCTTGGGACTAGCGGCACTCCGGGGTACGCAGTATTTT
TRBV29-1,TRBJ2-1,NA,NA,CSVERGASEQFF,TGCAGCGTTGAGAGAGGGGCCAGTGAGCAGTTCTTC
TRBV2,TRBJ2-3,NA,TRBD2,CASSEGLAGALVSTDTQYF,TGTGCCAGCAGCGAGGGACTAGCGGGAGCCTTAGTGAGCACAGATACGCAGTATTTT
TRBV28,TRBJ1-1,NA,NA,CASQVTQEGNTEAFF,TGTGCCAGCCAAGTGACACAGGAGGGGAACACTGAAGCTTTCTTT
TRBV29-1,TRBJ1-1,NA,NA,CSVSREGTEAFF,TGCAGCGTTTCAAGGGAAGGCACTGAAGCTTTCTTT
TRBV27,TRBJ2-7,NA,NA,CASSGRDRGYEQYF,TGTGCCAGCAGTGGGCGGGACAGAGGCTACGAGCAGTACTTC
TRBV10-3,TRBJ2-1,NA,NA,CAINGADEQFF,TGTGCCATCAATGGAGCCGATGAGCAGTTCTTC
TRBV10-3,TRBJ2-5,few,NA,CAIRARVEETQYF,TGTGCCATCAGGGCAAGGGTAGAAGAGACCCAGTACTTC
TRBV5-1,TRBJ2-7,NA,NA,CASSFSVLYEQYF,TGCGCCAGCAGCTTTAGCGTTCTCTACGAGCAGTACTTC
TRBV29-1,TRBJ2-3,few,NA,CSTRRSGATQYF,TGCAGCACCCGGAGGTCAGGGGCTACGCAGTATTTT
TRBV7-2,TRBJ2-1,NA,TRBD1,CASSLNRGYEQFF,TGTGCCAGCAGCTTAAACAGGGGCTATGAGCAGTTCTTC
TRBV6-5,TRBJ1-2,NA,TRBD1,CASSYSRDRPTYGYTF,TGTGCCAGCAGTTACTCCCGGGACAGGCCCACCTATGGCTACACCTTC
TRBV19,TRBJ2-1,NA,NA,CASSSFRGRYEQFF,TGTGCCAGTAGTAGCTTCCGGGGCAGGTATGAGCAGTTCTTC
TRBV29-1,TRBJ2-3,few,NA,CSVDPGSTDTQYF,TGCAGCGTTGACCCTGGGAGCACAGATACGCAGTATTTT
TRBV4-1,TRBJ1-2,NA,NA,CASSQEGTYLPTDYGYTF,TGCGCCAGCAGCCAAGAAGGGACCTATCTTCCCACAGACTATGGCTACACCTTC
TRBV29-1,TRBJ2-3,NA,TRBD2,CSGSLAGPPGTQYF,TGCAGCGGAAGTCTAGCGGGGCCCCCGGGTACGCAGTATTTT
TRBV7-9,TRBJ2-5,few,TRBD2,CASRRLAGGEETQYF,TGTGCCAGCCGCAGACTAGCGGGAGGGGAAGAGACCCAGTACTTC
TRBV7-2,TRBJ2-7,NA,NA,CASSVTLALHEQYF,TGTGCCAGCAGTGTAACCCTAGCGTTGCACGAGCAGTACTTC